This T cell receptor (beta chain) was captured by sequencing in a study of T cell clusters in autoimmune cytopenias. TRB rearrangements were amplified by touch-down multiplex PCR with mixed TRB-A/B primers. One entry per CDR3 protein, without DNA, is what TCRdb gives after re-calling the multiplex PCR reads. The sample table includes around 11,000 distinct CDR3 sequences. TRB amplification used roughly 250 ng of peripheral blood genomic DNA. This CDR3 spans 12 amino acids. Germline assignment: CDR1 LGHNT and CDR2 FRNRAP. These data were also filed under a second study, of T cell repertoires in aging, cancer and after chemotherapy. In that study: Repeat sampling of healthy donors over several months to years showed clear clonal overlap.

The source material was peripheral blood. The chain carries TRBV12-5 and TRBJ2-2; checking the TCRdb D call of TRBD1 is not possible without DNA. The clonotype was recovered from a human donor in good health. The CDR3: CASGKNTGELFF.